This TCR beta chain is drawn from a study of cytomegalovirus exposure and HLA in healthy donors. A few counts support this clone. The CDR3 is made up of 13 amino acids. V was cut by 0 bases and J by 2 bases, with 5 bases left in between. Germline V gene lookup returns CDR1 SGHNT and CDR2 YYREEE (reference sequence). Use of 60 Vbeta and 13 Jbeta primers characterized the PCR. TCRdb's table, derived via immunoSEQ multiplex PCR, lists solely in-frame clones and lacks some. The data show a few hundred thousand clones, more than 60% seen once. The receptor was isolated from a middle-aged man in good health and CMV-seronegative. V and J are TRBV5-4 and TRBJ2-5; unclear D gene. The sample taken for sequencing was PBMCs. The CDR3 reads CASSLADQETQYF. The CDR3 DNA reads TGTGCCAGCAGCTTGGCAGATCAAGAGACCCAGTACTTC.